The rows below give T cell receptor beta chains drawn from one sample of a study of T cell repertoires in aging, cancer and after chemotherapy. From the multiplex PCR reads, TCRdb called clonotypes with MiXCR, one entry per CDR3 protein. The table records 1,500 to 2,000 distinct CDR3 sequences, around 33% of them present only once. Sequenced sample: blood. These receptors were collected from a human donor with a solid tumor. Each CDR3 is given with its conserved first and last residue. Each record gives: J gene, V gene, CDR3 protein.

TRBJ1-4 TRBV20-1 CSARIRTANEKLFF
TRBJ2-7 TRBV19 CASSYRGLYEQYF
TRBJ2-7 TRBV14 CASSQEASGGYEQYF
TRBJ1-1 TRBV30 CAWSHTTGAKAFF
TRBJ2-1 TRBV13 CASSPGLAYNEQFF
TRBJ2-1 TRBV6-5 CASSYSGTSFNEQFF
TRBJ1-5 TRBV19 CASRGQGTGGNQPQHF
TRBJ2-7 TRBV15 CATSRDSGYEQYF
TRBJ2-5 TRBV6-5 CAAKAEEETQYF
TRBJ1-2 TRBV20-1 CSANGVYGYTF
TRBJ1-2 TRBV19 CASSPGQGAGYTF
TRBJ2-1 TRBV6-2/TRBV6-3 CASSSTTSGGSKFF
TRBJ2-5 TRBV7-2 CASSLGDCNQETQYF
TRBJ2-7 TRBV12-3/TRBV12-4 CASSFGTITYEQYF
TRBJ2-1 TRBV19 CASSRDGTGGNEQFF
TRBJ2-7 TRBV7-2 CASSPRDRLGAYEQYF
TRBJ2-5 TRBV5-6 CASSQARGTGGFGTQYF
TRBJ2-1 TRBV19 CASSIVGDREFGEQFF
TRBJ2-7 TRBV13 CASSSWTGRKGEQYF
TRBJ2-2 TRBV6-2/TRBV6-3 CASSRQGANTGELFF